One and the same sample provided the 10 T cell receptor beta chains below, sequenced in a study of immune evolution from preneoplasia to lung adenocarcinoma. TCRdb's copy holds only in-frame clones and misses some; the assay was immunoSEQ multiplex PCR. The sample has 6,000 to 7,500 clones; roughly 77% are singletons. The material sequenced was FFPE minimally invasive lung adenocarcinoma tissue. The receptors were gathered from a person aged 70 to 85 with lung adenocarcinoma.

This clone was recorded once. This chain's CDR3 is CASSLLIRGGTYEQYF. CDR3 in DNA: TGTGCCAGCAGCTTACTAATCAGGGGTGGTACCTACGAGCAGTACTTC. This chain uses TRBV7-3 with TRBJ2-7, with D possibly matching TRBD1 (6 bases). Germline lookup yields CDR1 SGHTA and CDR2 FQGTGA. V was cut by 2 bases and J by 2 bases, with 16 bases left in between. The CDR3 covers 16 residues.

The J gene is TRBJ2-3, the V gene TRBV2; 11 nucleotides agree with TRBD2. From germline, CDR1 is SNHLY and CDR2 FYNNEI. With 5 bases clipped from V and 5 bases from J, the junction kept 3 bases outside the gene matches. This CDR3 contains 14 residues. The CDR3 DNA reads TGTGCCAGCAGTTTCGGACTAGCGGGAGATACGCAGTATTTT. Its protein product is CASSFGLAGDTQYF.

CDR3 coding DNA: TGTGCCAGCAGCGTGGACCTTTATGCCGGGGAGCTGTTTTTT. Translated, it gives CASSVDLYAGELFF. This chain uses TRBV5-4 with TRBJ2-2; D not certain. There are 14 residues in the CDR3. Germline-derived CDR1 and CDR2 are SGHNT and YYREEE (reference sequence). V shed 4 bases and J shed 6 bases, with 13 bases lying between them.

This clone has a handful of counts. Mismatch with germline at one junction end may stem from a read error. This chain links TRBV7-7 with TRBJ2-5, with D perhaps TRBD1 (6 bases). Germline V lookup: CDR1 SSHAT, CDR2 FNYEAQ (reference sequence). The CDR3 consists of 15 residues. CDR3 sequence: CASSLGGPQQETQYF. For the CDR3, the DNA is TGTGCTAGCAGCTTAGGGGGACCCCAACAAGAGACCCAGTACTTC.

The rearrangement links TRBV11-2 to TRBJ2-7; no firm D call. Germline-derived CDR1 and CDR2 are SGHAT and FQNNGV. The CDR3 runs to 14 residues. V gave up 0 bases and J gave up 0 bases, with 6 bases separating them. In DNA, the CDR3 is TGTGCCAGCAGCTTAGATCCGAGCTCCTACGAGCAGTACTTC. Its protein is CASSLDPSSYEQYF.

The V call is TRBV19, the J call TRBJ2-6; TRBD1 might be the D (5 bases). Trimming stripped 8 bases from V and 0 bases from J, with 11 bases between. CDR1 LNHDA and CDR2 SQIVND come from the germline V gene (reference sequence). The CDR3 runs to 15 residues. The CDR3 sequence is CASVDRPSGANVLTF. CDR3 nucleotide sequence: TGTGCCAGTGTCGACAGACCCTCTGGGGCCAACGTCCTGACTTTC.

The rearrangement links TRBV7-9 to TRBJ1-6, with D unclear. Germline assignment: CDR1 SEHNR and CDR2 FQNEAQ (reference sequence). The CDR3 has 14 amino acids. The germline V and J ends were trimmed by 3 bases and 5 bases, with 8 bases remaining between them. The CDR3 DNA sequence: TGTGCCAGCAGCTTGGGGAAAGATAATTCACCCCTCCACTTT. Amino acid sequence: CASSLGKDNSPLHF.

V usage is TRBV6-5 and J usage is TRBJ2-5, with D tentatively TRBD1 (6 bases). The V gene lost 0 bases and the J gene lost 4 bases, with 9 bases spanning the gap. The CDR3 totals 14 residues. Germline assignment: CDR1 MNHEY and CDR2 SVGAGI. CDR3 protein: CASSYSRGGETQYF. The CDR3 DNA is TGTGCCAGCAGTTACTCTAGAGGGGGAGAGACCCAGTACTTC.

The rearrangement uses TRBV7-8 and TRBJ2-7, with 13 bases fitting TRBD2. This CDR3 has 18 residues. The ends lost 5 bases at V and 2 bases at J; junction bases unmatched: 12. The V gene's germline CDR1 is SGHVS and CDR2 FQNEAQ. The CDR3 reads CASSRGNAGTSGTYEQYF. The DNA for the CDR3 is TGTGCCAGCAGCCGGGGGAATGCCGGGACTAGCGGGACCTACGAGCAGTACTTC.

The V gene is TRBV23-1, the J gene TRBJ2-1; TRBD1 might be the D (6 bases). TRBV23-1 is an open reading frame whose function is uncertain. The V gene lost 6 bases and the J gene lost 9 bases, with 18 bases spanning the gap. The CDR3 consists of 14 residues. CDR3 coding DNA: TGCGCCAGCAGGGGACATTATATCTGGTGTGAGCAGTTCTTC. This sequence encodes CASRGHYIWCEQFF.